The 19 T cell receptor beta chains listed next were all sequenced from one sample in a study of T cells in Graves' hyperthyroidism and ophthalmopathy. What was amplified from RNA transcripts were TCR beta CDR3 regions. The TCR CDR3 first-round RT-PCR relied on the HTBI primer set. Each CDR3 protein gets one entry after TCRdb re-called the multiplex PCR reads with MiXCR. The sample lists 540,000 or so distinct CDR3 sequences; around 42% were seen once. The sequencing sample was made of peripheral blood or thyroid tissue (not recorded which). The receptors here all came from an adult woman with Graves' disease, either hyperthyroidism or ophthalmopathy (not recorded which).

The chain uses TRBV7-6 and TRBJ2-2, with 7 bases that match TRBD1. This CDR3 contains 12 residues. Looked up from germline, CDR1 is SGHVS and CDR2 is FNYEAQ. Written as DNA, the CDR3 is TGTGCGCGAGGGGGCCTCACCGGGGAGCTGTTTTTT. The encoded protein is CARGGLTGELFF.

V and J are TRBV20-1 and TRBJ2-5, with TRBD1 matching 9 bases. Germline V CDR1 and CDR2: DFQATT, SNEGSKA (reference sequence). The CDR3 has 14 residues. Germline trimming cut 4 bases from V and 5 bases from J; bases unmatched to any gene: 8. CDR3 region: CSAIGTGKRETQYF. CDR3 in DNA: TGCAGTGCTATAGGGACAGGGAAGCGGGAGACCCAGTACTTC.

V is TRBV20-1 and J is TRBJ1-1, with D possibly TRBD1 on 6 matching bases. Deletions cut 2 bases from V and 0 bases from J, with 16 bases between. CDR3 length: 16 residues. From germline, CDR1 is DFQATT and CDR2 SNEGSKA (reference sequence). This chain's CDR3 is CSARPRQANMNTEAFF. In DNA form, the CDR3 reads TGCAGTGCTAGACCCCGACAGGCCAACATGAACACTGAAGCTTTCTTT.

The chain combines TRBV15 with TRBJ2-2, with a possible D match to TRBD1 (5 bases). V lost 1 base and J lost 4, with 10 bases in between. Germline V gene data show CDR1 as LNHNV and CDR2 as YYDKDF (reference sequence). The CDR3 has 15 amino acids. The CDR3 region has the DNA TGTGCCACCAGCAGAGGGGGCCTAGTCACCGGGGAGCTGTTTTTT. Protein product: CATSRGGLVTGELFF. The whole variable domain, filled in from reference TRBV15 and TRBJ2-2, reads DAMVIQNPRYQVTQFGKPVTLSCSQTLNHNVMYWYQQKSSQAPKLLFHYYDKDFNNEADTPDNFQSRRPNTSFCFLDIRSPGLGDTAMYLCATSRGGLVTGELFFGEGSRLTVL.

The V and J genes are TRBV6-2 or TRBV6-3 and TRBJ1-1, with D maybe TRBD1 (6 bases). CDR1 MNHEY and CDR2 SVGEGT come from the germline V gene. The CDR3 is 12 residues long. Trimming took off 8 bases at V and 2 bases at J, with 9 bases between the two ends. The CDR3 DNA reads TGTGCCAGCCTACAGGGAAACACTGAAGCTTTCTTT. Protein product: CASLQGNTEAFF.

In its sample, this clonotype was seen a few times. The gene calls are TRBV29-1 and TRBJ1-1; D gene unclear. Trimming removed 5 bases at V and 0 bases at J, with 10 bases between. CDR3 length equals 13 residues. The germline V gene encodes CDR1 SQVTM and CDR2 ANQGSEA. The DNA for the CDR3 is TGCAGCGTTTTCGCCAGTTTGAACACTGAAGCTTTCTTT. Amino acids: CSVFASLNTEAFF. Full variable domain (outside the CDR3, taken from reference TRBV29-1 and TRBJ1-1): SAVISQKPSRDICQRGTSLTIQCQVDSQVTMMFWYRQQPGQSLTLIATANQGSEATYESGFVIDKFPISRPNLTFSTLTVSNMSPEDSSIYLCSVFASLNTEAFFGQGTRLTVV.

This clonotype was seen many times. The chain employs TRBV2 and TRBJ1-6, with D perhaps matching TRBD1 (6 bases). V was cut by 4 bases and J by 0 bases, with 10 bases left in between. The germline CDR1 and CDR2 sequences are SNHLY and FYNNEI. The CDR3 runs to 16 residues. The DNA for the CDR3 is TGTGCCAGCAGTGGAGACAGGCCCTCCTATAATTCACCCCTCCACTTT. Residues: CASSGDRPSYNSPLHF.

This clonotype was counted at least ten times. This chain joins TRBV10-2 and TRBJ1-5; 7 positions match TRBD1. Trimming removed 6 bases from V and 6 bases from J; junction bases left unmatched: 5. This CDR3 comprises 13 residues. CDR1 is WSHSY and CDR2 is SAAADI in the germline V gene. The CDR3 loop is CASSDRAGQPQHF. The CDR3 nucleotides are TGCGCCAGCAGCGACAGGGCAGGTCAGCCCCAGCATTTT.

This clonotype was observed a handful of times. For the CDR3, the DNA is TGCGCCAGCAGCTTTTTATCTGAGGGGAATTCACCCCTCCACTTT. This gives the protein CASSFLSEGNSPLHF. This chain uses TRBV5-1 with TRBJ1-6; a weak D match, TRBD1 (5 bases). Germline lookup yields CDR1 SGHRS and CDR2 YFSETQ. The CDR3 sequence is 15 residues long. V lost 2 bases and J 7 bases, leaving 13 bases between the germline ends.

The chain uses TRBV20-1 and TRBJ2-5; D is perhaps TRBD1 (5 bases). The germline gives CDR1 DFQATT, CDR2 SNEGSKA (reference sequence). The CDR3 contains 11 residues. V lost 4 bases and J 5 bases, leaving 8 bases between the germline ends. Here the CDR3 reads CSAIRQETQYF. CDR3 coding DNA: TGCAGTGCTATCCGACAGGAGACCCAGTACTTC.

This chain uses TRBV7-2 with TRBJ2-7; 7 nucleotides align to TRBD2. Germline assignment: CDR1 SGHTA and CDR2 FQGNSA. V was clipped by 5 bases and J by 6 bases; unmatched bases: 10. The CDR3 runs 14 residues. The chain's CDR3 is CASSPRAGRGEQYF. The DNA of the CDR3 is TGTGCCAGCAGCCCCCGAGCGGGAAGGGGCGAGCAGTACTTC.

This clonotype appeared many times. One end of the junction is discordant with germline, which a read error may explain. The chain recombines TRBV9 with TRBJ2-5, with a possible D match to TRBD2 (6 bases). CDR3 length: 13 residues. CDR1 is SGDLS and CDR2 is YYNGEE in the germline V gene. This CDR3 reads CASSGTPQETQYF. Here the CDR3 DNA reads TGTGCCAGTAGCGGAACCCCACAAGAGACCCAGTACTTC.

This clonotype was counted ten times or more. The V gene is TRBV27, the J gene TRBJ2-7; the D gene is possibly TRBD2 (6 bases). V lost 2 bases, J lost 9 bases, and 20 bases lay in between. The CDR3 has 15 amino acids. Germline assignment: CDR1 MNHEY and CDR2 SMNVEV (reference sequence). The CDR3 region is CASSLSASVVRGQYF. The DNA of the CDR3 is TGTGCCAGCAGTTTAAGCGCTAGCGTCGTCCGTGGGCAGTACTTC.

The sample holds many counts of this clonotype. V gene TRBV11-2 combines with J gene TRBJ2-2, with 10 nucleotides matching TRBD2. V lost 6 bases, J lost 5 bases, and 9 bases stayed unmatched. The CDR3 length is 16 residues. Germline V gives CDR1 SGHAT, CDR2 FQNNGV. The CDR3 region is CASRRGPSGSTGELFF. The CDR3 DNA sequence: TGTGCCAGCAGACGGGGACCTAGCGGGAGTACCGGGGAGCTGTTTTTT. The entire variable domain, with the rest obtained from reference TRBV11-2 and TRBJ2-2, is as follows: EAGVAQSPRYKIIEKRQSVAFWCNPISGHATLYWYQQILGQGPKLLIQFQNNGVVDDSQLPKDRFSAERLKGVDSTLKIQPAKLEDSAVYLCASRRGPSGSTGELFFGEGSRLTVL.

V is TRBV29-1 and J is TRBJ1-5; D is possibly TRBD1 (6 bases). This CDR3 is 14 amino acids long. Germline assignment: CDR1 SQVTM and CDR2 ANQGSEA. V lost 6 bases and J 9 bases, leaving 21 bases between the germline ends. The CDR3 region is CSVATAERGSPQHF. The CDR3 DNA is TGCAGCGTAGCGACAGCGGAGAGGGGGTCGCCCCAGCATTTT. Full variable domain (rest looked up from reference TRBV29-1 and TRBJ1-5): SAVISQKPSRDICQRGTSLTIQCQVDSQVTMMFWYRQQPGQSLTLIATANQGSEATYESGFVIDKFPISRPNLTFSTLTVSNMSPEDSSIYLCSVATAERGSPQHFGDGTRLSIL.

This clonotype occurred many times. J is TRBJ2-7 and V is TRBV29-1, with 7 nucleotides matching TRBD2. CDR1 SQVTM and CDR2 ANQGSEA come from the germline V gene. CDR3 length equals 12 residues. The junction had 5 bases not matched to a gene; V was cut back by 4 bases and J by 5 bases. CDR3 residues: CSVGLARHEQYF. The CDR3 nucleotides read TGCAGCGTTGGACTAGCCAGGCACGAGCAGTACTTC.

This sequence joins TRBV20-1 and TRBJ1-5; TRBD1 agrees at 7 bases. Trimming cost V 1 base and J 7 bases; bases outside gene matches: 13. Germline V gene sequence: CDR1 DFQATT, CDR2 SNEGSKA (reference sequence). CDR3 length: 16 amino acids. In DNA, the CDR3 is TGCAGTGCTAGAGTGAAGGGGGCCGGATTAGGACAGCCCCAGCATTTT. Its protein is CSARVKGAGLGQPQHF.

CDR3 amino acids: CASSATRGQTYEQYF. DNA for the CDR3: TGTGCCAGCAGCGCGACTAGAGGACAAACCTACGAGCAGTACTTC. This chain links TRBV9 with TRBJ2-7; weak D call: TRBD2 (6 bases). This CDR3 spans 15 amino acids. Germline V lookup: CDR1 SGDLS, CDR2 YYNGEE. The V end lost 3 bases, the J end lost 2 bases, and 15 bases lay between the germline ends.

This clonotype was recorded at least ten times. V gene TRBV6-1 combines with J gene TRBJ2-5; 9 bases map to TRBD2. V dropped 4 bases and J dropped 4; count of bases not matched to a gene: 10. This CDR3 comprises 16 residues. Per germline, CDR1 MNHNS and CDR2 SASEGT. The CDR3 DNA follows: TGTGCCAGCAGTGCGGGGGCGGGAGGGCCGGTAGAGACCCAGTACTTC. It codes for CASSAGAGGPVETQYF.